This paragraph reports one T cell receptor (beta chain). This specimen comes from a study of early T cells in non-severe SARS-CoV-2 infection. Individual cDNA molecules each received unique molecular identifiers attached to them. MiXCR, run by TCRdb on the 5' RACE reads, gives a single entry per CDR3 protein. The sample shows fewer than 85,000 distinct CDR3 sequences, roughly 13% of them seen only once. V was clipped by 2 bases and J by 8 bases, with 17 bases between them. The CDR3 totals 15 residues. Germline CDR1 and CDR2: SGHKS and YYEKEE (reference sequence). Sequences were obtained from whole blood. The chain has TRBV5-5 and TRBJ2-1; tentative D call: TRBD2 (6 bases). The receptor was derived from an adult who was a healthcare worker with PCR-confirmed SARS-CoV-2 infection or an uninfected control (not recorded which). The CDR3 spells CASSFSVGGTYEQFF. CDR3 nucleotide sequence: TGTGCCAGCAGCTTTTCCGTCGGGGGTACGTATGAGCAGTTCTTC. The full variable domain, completed using reference TRBV5-5 and TRBJ2-1, is DAGVTQSPTHLIKTRGQQVTLRCSPISGHKSVSWYQQVLGQGPQFIFQYYEKEERGRGNFPDRFSARQFPNYSSELNVNALLLGDSALYLCASSFSVGGTYEQFFGPGTRLTVL.